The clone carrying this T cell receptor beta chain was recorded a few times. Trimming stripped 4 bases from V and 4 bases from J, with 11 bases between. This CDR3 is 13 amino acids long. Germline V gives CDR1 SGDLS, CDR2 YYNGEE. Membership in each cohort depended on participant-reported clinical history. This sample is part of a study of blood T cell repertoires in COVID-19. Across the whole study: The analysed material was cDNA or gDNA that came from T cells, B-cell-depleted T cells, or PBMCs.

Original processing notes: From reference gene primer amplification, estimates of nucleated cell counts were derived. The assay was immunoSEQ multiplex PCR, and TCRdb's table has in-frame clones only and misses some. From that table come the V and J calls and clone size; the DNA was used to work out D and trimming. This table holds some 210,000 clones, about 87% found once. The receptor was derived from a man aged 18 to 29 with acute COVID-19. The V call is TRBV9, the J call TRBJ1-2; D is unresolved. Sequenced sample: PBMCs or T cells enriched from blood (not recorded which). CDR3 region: CASSYREGYGYTF. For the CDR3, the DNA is TGTGCCAGCAGCTACCGGGAGGGCTATGGCTACACCTTC.